These T cell receptor beta chains were read from a single sample in a study of post-analysis software for immune sequencing data. TCRdb re-analysed the PCR reads in MiXCR, keeping a single row per CDR3 protein. This table has fewer than 600,000 distinct CDR3 sequences, approximately 46% appearing once. Sequencing was carried out using blood. These receptors all come from a girl aged 5 to 17 with multiple sclerosis. The CDR3 runs from the conserved cysteine through the conserved F or W. The order of the fields is D gene, V gene, J gene, clone size, CDR3 DNA, CDR3 protein. D genes are given only for firm matches. For some rows the clone size is stated as once, few or many, or as a class when expanded; others skip it.

TRBD1	TRBV28	TRBJ1-1	-	TGTGCGGTCCAGGGGGGCAATCCTACTGAAGCTTTCTTT	CAVQGGNPTEAFF
-	TRBV29-1	TRBJ2-1	few	TGCAGCGTTGAAGATTTATCGGGGTCCTCCTACAATGAGCAGTTCTTC	CSVEDLSGSSYNEQFF
TRBD2	TRBV28	TRBJ2-3	few	TGTGCCAGCAGTCCTTGGACTAGCGGGAGGGCCTCACGCACAGATACGCAGTATTTT	CASSPWTSGRASRTDTQYF
-	TRBV5-6	TRBJ2-7	-	TGTGCCAGCAACCCCGCGGCGGCGGGCTCCTACGAGCAGTACTTC	CASNPAAAGSYEQYF
-	TRBV9	TRBJ1-2	-	TGTGCCAGCAGCGCCGGGACTCCTCTATGGGGCTACACCTTC	CASSAGTPLWGYTF
-	TRBV12-3/TRBV12-4	TRBJ2-1	-	TGTGCCAGCACCCGAGGGGGGCCGGCCTACAATGAGCAGTTCTTC	CASTRGGPAYNEQFF
-	TRBV29-1	TRBJ2-7	few	TGCAGCGTTGAAGATCCTGGCACCCCCTACGAGCAGTACTTC	CSVEDPGTPYEQYF
-	TRBV4-1	TRBJ2-5	-	TGCGCCAGCAGCCAGACTAGATCGGAGACCCAGTACTTC	CASSQTRSETQYF
-	TRBV20-1	TRBJ1-6	-	TGCAGTGCTAGACCCGGACAGTCAAATTCACCCCTCCACTTT	CSARPGQSNSPLHF
TRBD1	TRBV28	TRBJ2-7	many	TGTGCCAGCAGTTTAGCCGGGACAGGGGGGGTCTACGAGCAGTACTTC	CASSLAGTGGVYEQYF
-	TRBV7-2	TRBJ2-5	-	TGTGCCAGCAGCTTAGGAAGCGTCTCGGCGACCCAGTACTTC	CASSLGSVSATQYF
TRBD2	TRBV25-1	TRBJ2-1	-	TGTGCCAGCAGTGAAAGGCTAGCGGGAGCCTTCTACAATGAGCAGTTCTTC	CASSERLAGAFYNEQFF
TRBD2	TRBV7-2	TRBJ2-1	-	TGTGCCAGCAGCTTAGCGACTAGCGGGAGGTTCTATGAGCAGTTCTTC	CASSLATSGRFYEQFF
-	TRBV29-1	TRBJ2-6	-	TGCAGCGGTTTTGTGGGCTCTGGGGCCAACGTCCTGACTTTC	CSGFVGSGANVLTF
TRBD1	TRBV20-1	TRBJ1-2	-	TGCAGTGTCAGCAGGGGGCGAGACTATGGCTACACCTTC	CSVSRGRDYGYTF
TRBD2	TRBV6-2/TRBV6-3	TRBJ2-1	few	TGTGCCAGCAGTTACTCTCTAGCGGGAGCGTTTCTGTTCTTC	CASSYSLAGAFLFF
-	TRBV27	TRBJ1-2	-	TGTGCCAGCAGTTTAGTTGGGGAGGCGGACTATGGCTACACCTTC	CASSLVGEADYGYTF
-	TRBV4-1	TRBJ1-5	few	TGCGCCAGCAGCCAACCAACCAGGGGCAGCAATCAGCCCCAGCATTTT	CASSQPTRGSNQPQHF
TRBD1	TRBV10-3	TRBJ2-5	-	TGTGCCATCAGTGTGGGGACAGGGCGGTCGGAGACCCAGTACTTC	CAISVGTGRSETQYF
-	TRBV7-2	TRBJ2-7	few	TGTGCCAGCAGCTTAGGGCCCCTCTCCTACGAGCAGTACTTC	CASSLGPLSYEQYF
-	TRBV5-1	TRBJ2-4	-	TGCGCCAGCAGCATCGATATAGCCAAAAACATTCAGTACTTC	CASSIDIAKNIQYF
TRBD1	TRBV6-5	TRBJ2-7	few	TGTGCCAGCAGTATACCGGGACAGGGACCCTACGAGCAGTACTTC	CASSIPGQGPYEQYF
TRBD1	TRBV9	TRBJ2-7	-	TGTGCCAGCAGCGTAGAACAGGGGCACGAGCAGTACTTC	CASSVEQGHEQYF
TRBD1	TRBV5-1	TRBJ2-1	few	TGCGCCAGCAGCGATCCTGGACAGGGGCACAACAATGAGCAGTTCTTC	CASSDPGQGHNNEQFF
-	TRBV10-3	TRBJ1-1	-	TGTGCCATCGGTGACGGTCTCAACACTGAAGCTTTCTTT	CAIGDGLNTEAFF
-	TRBV7-2	TRBJ1-4	-	TGTGCCAGCAGCTTGACATGGACTAATGAAAAACTGTTTTTT	CASSLTWTNEKLFF
-	TRBV6-5	TRBJ2-3	few	TGTGCCAGCAGTTATGACCGAGAAGGAGTAGATACGCAGTATTTT	CASSYDREGVDTQYF
TRBD2	TRBV28	TRBJ2-7	few	TGTGCCAGCAGTTTATCTTCTAGCGGGATGGGGGAGCAGTACTTC	CASSLSSSGMGEQYF
-	TRBV7-2	TRBJ2-1	few	TGTGCCAGCAGCTTAGAGATAAGCAGACACAATGAGCAGTTCTTC	CASSLEISRHNEQFF
-	TRBV5-1	TRBJ1-2	-	TGCGCCAGCAGCGCAACCCCCGGGACTGACTATGGCTACACCTTC	CASSATPGTDYGYTF